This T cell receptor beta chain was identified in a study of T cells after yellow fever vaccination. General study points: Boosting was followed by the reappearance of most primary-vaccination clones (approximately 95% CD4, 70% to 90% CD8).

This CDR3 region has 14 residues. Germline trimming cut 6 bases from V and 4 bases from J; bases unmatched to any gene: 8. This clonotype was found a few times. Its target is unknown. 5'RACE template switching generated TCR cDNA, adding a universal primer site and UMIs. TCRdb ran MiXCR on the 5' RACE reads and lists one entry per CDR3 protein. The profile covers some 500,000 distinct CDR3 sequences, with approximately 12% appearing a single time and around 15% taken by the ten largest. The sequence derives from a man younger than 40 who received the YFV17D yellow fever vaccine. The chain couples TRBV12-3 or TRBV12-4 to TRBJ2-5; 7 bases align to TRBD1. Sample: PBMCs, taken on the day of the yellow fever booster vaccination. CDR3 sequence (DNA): TGTGCCAGCAGACCAACAGGGGTGCGAGAGACCCAGTACTTC. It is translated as CASRPTGVRETQYF.